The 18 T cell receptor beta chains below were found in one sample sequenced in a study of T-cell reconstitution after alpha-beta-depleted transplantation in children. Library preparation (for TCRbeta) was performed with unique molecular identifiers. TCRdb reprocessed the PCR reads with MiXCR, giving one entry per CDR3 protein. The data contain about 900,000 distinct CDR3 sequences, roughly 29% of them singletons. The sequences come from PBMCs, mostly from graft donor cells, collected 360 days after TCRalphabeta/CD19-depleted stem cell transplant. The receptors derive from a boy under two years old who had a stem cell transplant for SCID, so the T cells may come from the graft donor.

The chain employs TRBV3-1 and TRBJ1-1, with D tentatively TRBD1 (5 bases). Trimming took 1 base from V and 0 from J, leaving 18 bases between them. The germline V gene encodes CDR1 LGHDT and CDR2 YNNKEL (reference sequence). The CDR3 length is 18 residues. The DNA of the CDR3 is TGTGCCAGCAGCCAAGTTTTCCCTCCCGGGACCGTGAACACTGAAGCTTTCTTT. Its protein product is CASSQVFPPGTVNTEAFF.

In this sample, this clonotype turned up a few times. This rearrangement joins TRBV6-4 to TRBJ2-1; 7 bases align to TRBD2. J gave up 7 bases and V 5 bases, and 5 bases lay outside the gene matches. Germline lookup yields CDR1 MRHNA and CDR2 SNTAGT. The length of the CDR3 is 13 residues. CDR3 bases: TGTGCCAGCAGTAGGACTAGTTGGAATGAGCAGTTCTTC. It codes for CASSRTSWNEQFF.

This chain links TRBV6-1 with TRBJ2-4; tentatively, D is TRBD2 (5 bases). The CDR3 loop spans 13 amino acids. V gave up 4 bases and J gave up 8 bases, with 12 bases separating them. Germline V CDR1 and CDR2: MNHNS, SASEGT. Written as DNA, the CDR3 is TGTGCCAGCAGTGCAACTAGAGCGGACATTCAGTACTTC. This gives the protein CASSATRADIQYF.

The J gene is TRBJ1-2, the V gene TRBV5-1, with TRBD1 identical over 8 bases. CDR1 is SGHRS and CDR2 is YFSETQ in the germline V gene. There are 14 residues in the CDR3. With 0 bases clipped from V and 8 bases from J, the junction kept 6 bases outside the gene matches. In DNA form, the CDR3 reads TGCGCCAGCAGCTTGGCAGACAGGGGTGGGGGCTACACCTTC. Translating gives CASSLADRGGGYTF.

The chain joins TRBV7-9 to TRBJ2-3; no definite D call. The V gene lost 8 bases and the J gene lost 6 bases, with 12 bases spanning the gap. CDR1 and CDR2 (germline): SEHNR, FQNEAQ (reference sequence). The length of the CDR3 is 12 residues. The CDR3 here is CASQTDWDTQYF. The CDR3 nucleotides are TGTGCCAGCCAAACCGACTGGGATACGCAGTATTTT.

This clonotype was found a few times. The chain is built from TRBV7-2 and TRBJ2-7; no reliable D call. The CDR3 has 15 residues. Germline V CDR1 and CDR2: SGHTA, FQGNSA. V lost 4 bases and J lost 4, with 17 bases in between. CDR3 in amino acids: CASSSPPRASYEQYF. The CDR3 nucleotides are TGTGCCAGCAGCTCACCCCCTCGGGCATCTTACGAGCAGTACTTC.

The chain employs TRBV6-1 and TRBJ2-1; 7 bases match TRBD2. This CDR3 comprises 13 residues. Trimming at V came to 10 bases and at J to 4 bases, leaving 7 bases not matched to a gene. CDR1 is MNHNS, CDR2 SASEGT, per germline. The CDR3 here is CATRWGGYNEQFF. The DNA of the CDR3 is TGTGCCACTCGATGGGGGGGTTACAATGAGCAGTTCTTC.

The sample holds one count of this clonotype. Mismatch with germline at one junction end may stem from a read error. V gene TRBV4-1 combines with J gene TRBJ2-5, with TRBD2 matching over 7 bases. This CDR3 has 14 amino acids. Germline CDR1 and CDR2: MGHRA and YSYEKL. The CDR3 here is CASSRAGVAETQHF. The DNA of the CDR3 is TGCGCCAGCAGCAGGGCGGGGGTAGCGGAGACCCAGCACTTC.

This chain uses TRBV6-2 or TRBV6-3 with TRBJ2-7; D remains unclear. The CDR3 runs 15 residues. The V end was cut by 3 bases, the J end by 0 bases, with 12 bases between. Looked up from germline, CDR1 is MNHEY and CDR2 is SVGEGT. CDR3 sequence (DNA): TGTGCCAGCAGTTATTCGACGGTCCTCTCCTACGAGCAGTACTTC. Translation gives CASSYSTVLSYEQYF.

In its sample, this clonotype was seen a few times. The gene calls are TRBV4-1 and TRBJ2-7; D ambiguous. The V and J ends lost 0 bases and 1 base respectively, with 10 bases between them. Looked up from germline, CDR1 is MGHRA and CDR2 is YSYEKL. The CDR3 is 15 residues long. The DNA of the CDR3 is TGCGCCAGCAGCCAAGAGGTGTCCTCTTCCTACGAGCAGTACTTC. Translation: CASSQEVSSSYEQYF.

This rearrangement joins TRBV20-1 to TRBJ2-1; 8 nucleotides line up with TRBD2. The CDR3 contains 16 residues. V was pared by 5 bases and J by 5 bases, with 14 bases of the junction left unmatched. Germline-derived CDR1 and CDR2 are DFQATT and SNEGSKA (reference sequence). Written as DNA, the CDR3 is TGCAGTGCTGCTAACGAGGCTAGCGGGTGGGACAATGAGCAGTTCTTC. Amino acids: CSAANEASGWDNEQFF.

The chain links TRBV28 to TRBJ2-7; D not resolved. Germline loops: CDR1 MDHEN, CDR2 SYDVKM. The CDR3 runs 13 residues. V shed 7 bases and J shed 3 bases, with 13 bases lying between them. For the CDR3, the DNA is TGTGCCAGCACTCGGTCTTCCTACTACGAGCAGTACTTC. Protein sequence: CASTRSSYYEQYF.

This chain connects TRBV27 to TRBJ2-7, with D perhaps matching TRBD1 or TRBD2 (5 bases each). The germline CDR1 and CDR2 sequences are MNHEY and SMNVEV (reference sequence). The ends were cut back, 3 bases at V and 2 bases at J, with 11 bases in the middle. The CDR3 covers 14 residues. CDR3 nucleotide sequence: TGTGCCAGCAGTTTCCGGGGCCCAACCTACGAGCAGTACTTC. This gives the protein CASSFRGPTYEQYF.

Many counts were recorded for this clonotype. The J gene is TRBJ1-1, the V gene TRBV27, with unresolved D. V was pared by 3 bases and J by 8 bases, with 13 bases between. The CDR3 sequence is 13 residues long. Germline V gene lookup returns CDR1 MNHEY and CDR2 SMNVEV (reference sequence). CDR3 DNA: TGTGCCAGCAGTTTTGGTGGTCTGGGGGAAGCTTTCTTT. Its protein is CASSFGGLGEAFF.

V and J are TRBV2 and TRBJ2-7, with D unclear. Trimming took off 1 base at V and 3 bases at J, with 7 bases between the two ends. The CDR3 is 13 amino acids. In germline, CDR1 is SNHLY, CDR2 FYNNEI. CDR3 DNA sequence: TGTGCCAGCAGTGAAGGCAGGAACTACGAGCAGTACTTC. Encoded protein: CASSEGRNYEQYF.

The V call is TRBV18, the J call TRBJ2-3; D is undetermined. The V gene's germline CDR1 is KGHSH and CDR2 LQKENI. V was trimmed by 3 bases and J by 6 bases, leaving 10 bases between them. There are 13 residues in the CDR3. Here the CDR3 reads CASSPSFSDTQYF. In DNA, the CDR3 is TGTGCCAGCTCACCCAGTTTTTCGGATACGCAGTATTTT.

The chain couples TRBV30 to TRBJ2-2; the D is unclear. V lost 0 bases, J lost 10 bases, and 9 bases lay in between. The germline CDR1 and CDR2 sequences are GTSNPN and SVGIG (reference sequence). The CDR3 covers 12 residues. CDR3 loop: CAWSVRAMELFF. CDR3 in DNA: TGTGCCTGGAGTGTACGGGCTATGGAGCTGTTTTTT.

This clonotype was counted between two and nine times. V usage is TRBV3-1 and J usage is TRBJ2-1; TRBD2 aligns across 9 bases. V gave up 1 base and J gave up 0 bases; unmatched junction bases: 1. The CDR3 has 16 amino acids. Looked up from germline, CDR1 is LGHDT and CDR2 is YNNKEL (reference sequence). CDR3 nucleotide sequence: TGTGCCAGCAGCCAAGGCGGGGGGGCCTCCTACAATGAGCAGTTCTTC. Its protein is CASSQGGGASYNEQFF.